The rows below give T cell receptor beta chains drawn from one sample of a study of T-cell reconstitution after alpha-beta-depleted transplantation in children. TCRdb reanalysed the PCR reads using MiXCR and keeps one entry per CDR3 protein. The repertoire holds 610,000 or so distinct CDR3 sequences, with 20% to 30% as singletons. The sequencing here drew on PBMCs, taken before TCRalphabeta/CD19-depleted stem cell transplant. These receptors were taken from a boy in the first two years of life with Wiskott-Aldrich syndrome, due to receive a stem cell transplant. Both conserved end residues are part of each CDR3. The D gene is left open where the match is weak. Size values are once, few and many counts, or a class for expanded clones, and some rows have none.

TRBD1	TRBV10-3	.	TRBJ2-5	TGTGCCACCTTCAAGCCAGGGGGCAGAGGGGAGACCCAGTACTTC	CATFKPGGRGETQYF
.	TRBV7-2	few	TRBJ2-5	TGTGCCAGCAGCTGGTTCGAGACCCAGTACTTC	CASSWFETQYF
.	TRBV20-1	few	TRBJ1-1	TGCAGTGCCGAGCGTCTGAACACTGAAGCTTTCTTT	CSAERLNTEAFF
.	TRBV12-5	.	TRBJ1-4	TGTGCTAGTGGTGTTTCCGGGACGGAAAATGAAAAACTGTTTTTT	CASGVSGTENEKLFF
.	TRBV7-3	.	TRBJ2-2	TGTGCCAGCAGCTTTTATGTCCGGACTGGGGAGCTGTTTTTT	CASSFYVRTGELFF
TRBD2	TRBV29-1	.	TRBJ2-1	TGCAGCGTCGGTCAGAGACTAGCTTCCCGGAATGAGCAGTTCTTC	CSVGQRLASRNEQFF
TRBD1	TRBV5-1	few	TRBJ1-2	TGCGCCAGCAGCCAGGACAGGGGTAACTATGGCTACACCTTC	CASSQDRGNYGYTF
TRBD2	TRBV6-5	.	TRBJ2-3	TGTGCCACCAGACTAGCGGGAGTATCAGAGGGCACAGATACGCAGTATTTT	CATRLAGVSEGTDTQYF
TRBD1	TRBV20-1	few	TRBJ2-5	TGCAGTGCTAGGGACAGGGTGGGTTATGAGACCCAGTACTTC	CSARDRVGYETQYF
.	TRBV20-1	few	TRBJ2-1	TGCAGTGCCGACGACTCTTCGAGCGTCTCCTACAATGAGCAGTTCTTC	CSADDSSSVSYNEQFF
.	TRBV5-1	.	TRBJ2-1	TGCGCCAGCAGCTTGGGACAGGTCCCCTCCGACTTC	CASSLGQVPSDF
TRBD2	TRBV7-2	many	TRBJ2-1	TGTGCCAGCAGCCCTACCGGGAGCGGGATTTTTGAGCAGTTCTTC	CASSPTGSGIFEQFF
.	TRBV29-1	few	TRBJ2-1	TGCAGCGTTGAAGTAATCGGGGGCAGTTTACAGTTCTTC	CSVEVIGGSLQFF
.	TRBV6-1	.	TRBJ2-7	TGTGCCAGGCGGGGATTTCATAGCTCCTACGAGCAGTACTTC	CARRGFHSSYEQYF
TRBD2	TRBV5-1	.	TRBJ2-1	TGCGCCAGCACCATTGACTCTAGCGGCAGGGAGCAGTTCTTC	CASTIDSSGREQFF
.	TRBV7-2	once	TRBJ2-7	TGTGCCAGCAGCCCGCCCGCTAGCGCGCAGTACTTC	CASSPPASAQYF
.	TRBV20-1	few	TRBJ1-1	TGCAGTGCTAAGGGGACACAGAACACTGAAGCTTTCTTT	CSAKGTQNTEAFF
.	TRBV7-6	.	TRBJ1-3	TGTGCCAGCAGCCTGTTCCATAACTCTGGAAACACCATATATTTT	CASSLFHNSGNTIYF
.	TRBV4-1	.	TRBJ2-5	TGCGCCAGCAGCCAAGACGGGTCAGGGCGAGAGACCCAGTACTTC	CASSQDGSGRETQYF
.	TRBV7-2	.	TRBJ2-7	TGTGCCAGCAGCTTAGTCGTCGGGCGCGGCGAGCAGTACTTC	CASSLVVGRGEQYF
.	TRBV5-8	.	TRBJ2-5	TGTGCCAGCAGCTATGGGCAGGGCCAAGAGACCCAGTACTTC	CASSYGQGQETQYF
.	TRBV5-1	.	TRBJ2-1	TGCGCCAGCAACCCGCAGGGGACCTACAATGAGCAGTTCTTC	CASNPQGTYNEQFF
.	TRBV9	.	TRBJ2-6	TGTGCCAGCAGCGCAACAGGGACTGGGGCCAACGTCCTGACTTTC	CASSATGTGANVLTF
TRBD2	TRBV5-4	.	TRBJ2-5	TGTGCCAGCAAGATCGGCGGGAGGGTCGGGGAGACCCAGTACTTC	CASKIGGRVGETQYF
.	TRBV19	.	TRBJ2-1	TGTGCCACCATTAGCTCCTACAATGAGCAGTTCTTC	CATISSYNEQFF
.	TRBV30	once	TRBJ2-5	TGTGCCTGGAGTGTTGCGGGACCCGGAGCGGAGACCCAGTACTTC	CAWSVAGPGAETQYF
TRBD2	TRBV4-1	once	TRBJ2-2	TGCGCCAGCAGCCATATCCGACGGGGGAGGGTTGATGCCGGGGAGCTGTTTTTT	CASSHIRRGRVDAGELFF
.	TRBV12-3/TRBV12-4	.	TRBJ2-4	TGTGCCAGCAGAGGGGTGAACATTCAGTACTTC	CASRGVNIQYF
.	TRBV27	.	TRBJ2-1	TGTGCCAGCAGTCCTATGACTAATGAGCAGTTCTTC	CASSPMTNEQFF
TRBD2	TRBV27	.	TRBJ2-7	TGTGCCAGCAGTTTATTGACTAGCGGCCACGAGCAGTACTTC	CASSLLTSGHEQYF
.	TRBV10-2	.	TRBJ2-5	TGCGCCAGCAGTGAGTCTCAAGAGACCCAGTACTTC	CASSESQETQYF
.	TRBV4-2	many	TRBJ2-7	TGTGCCAGCAGCCAAGAGGGCAGGGGCTACGAGCAGTACTTC	CASSQEGRGYEQYF
TRBD2	TRBV6-5	.	TRBJ2-3	TGTGCCAGCAGTTACTCCTGGACTAGCGGGAGCACAGATACGCAGTATTTT	CASSYSWTSGSTDTQYF
.	TRBV5-1	few	TRBJ1-5	TGCGCCAGCAGCTTGGAAGGGTATGGTCAGCCCCAGCATTTT	CASSLEGYGQPQHF
TRBD1	TRBV20-1	few	TRBJ2-7	TGCAGTGCTAGAAGGACAGGCGGGCCGGGCGAGCAGTACTTC	CSARRTGGPGEQYF
.	TRBV4-1	.	TRBJ1-1	TGCGCCAGCAGCCAAGTCAGTCACGCGGACACTGAAGCTTTCTTT	CASSQVSHADTEAFF
.	TRBV20-1	.	TRBJ1-5	TGCTGTGCTAGAGATCGGCTTCTCCTCACTAGCAATCAGCCCCAGCATTTT	CCARDRLLLTSNQPQHF
TRBD1	TRBV7-8	few	TRBJ1-5	TGTGCCAGCAGCTTAGTCGGGACAGGGGGTCAGCCCCAGCATTTT	CASSLVGTGGQPQHF
TRBD2	TRBV27	.	TRBJ2-7	TGTGCCAGCAGTTTCACTAGCGGGAGTTCCGAGCAGTACTTC	CASSFTSGSSEQYF
.	TRBV3-1	.	TRBJ2-1	TGTGCCAGCAGCCAAGATCGGGGGGCGCGTGGTCAGTTCTTC	CASSQDRGARGQFF
.	TRBV9	.	TRBJ2-3	TGTGCCAGCAGCTGGAGTCCCACAGATACGCAGTATTTT	CASSWSPTDTQYF
.	TRBV5-1	.	TRBJ2-1	TGCGCCAGCAGCGCGCTCAGCCACTACAATGAGCAGTTCTTC	CASSALSHYNEQFF
TRBD2	TRBV6-1	few	TRBJ2-5	TGTGCCAGCAGTACGACAGTTCCTGCCGGGACTAGGGAAGAGACCCAGTACTTC	CASSTTVPAGTREETQYF
.	TRBV28	.	TRBJ2-1	TGTGCCAGCAGCGTCAATGAGCAGTTCTTC	CASSVNEQFF
.	TRBV20-1	.	TRBJ1-2	TGCAGTGCTAGGGTACTTCTTTGGAGACAGGACTACTATGGCTACACCTTC	CSARVLLWRQDYYGYTF
.	TRBV4-2	few	TRBJ2-1	TGTGCCAGCAGCCAGGGAGTCCGGGGTTCCTACAATGAGCAGTTCTTC	CASSQGVRGSYNEQFF
TRBD2	TRBV10-2	.	TRBJ2-1	TGCGCCAGCAGGCGACTAGCGGGAAGGAACAATGAGCAGTTCTTC	CASRRLAGRNNEQFF